This T cell receptor beta chain was sequenced in a study of shared clonotypes between healthy human individuals. Study-level background: The composition of the donors was a couple of women and a few men aged 18 to 49. Overall study results and limits: Among non-shared clonotypes, generation probabilities were lower than among those shared by all four donors. About 5% of naive CD4 clonotypes were shared across a few donors. Relative to memory subsets, naive subsets generally showed larger estimated richness.

Remarks on this clone: Its antigen is as yet unknown.

Cells designated naive CD8 were CD45RO-negative and were positively selected for CCR7, with terminally differentiated effector memory CD45RA+ cells excluded. Generated by immunoSEQ multiplex PCR, the TCRdb table keeps only in-frame clones and is missing some. The sample holds approximately 590,000 clones, roughly 95% seen once. This CDR3 contains 15 residues. Germline V gene sequence: CDR1 MDHEN, CDR2 SYDVKM. V lost 2 bases to trimming and J lost 6 bases, with 14 bases between them. The sequence came from a woman in her thirties in good health. The V call is TRBV28, the J call TRBJ1-5, with D hard to call. The sequenced sample consisted of naive CD8+ T cells sorted from blood. This chain's CDR3 is CASSLEQTPIQPQHF. The CDR3 nucleotides read TGTGCCAGCAGTTTAGAACAGACCCCCATTCAGCCCCAGCATTTT.